A single sample is the source of the 27 T cell receptor beta chains below, sequenced in a study of blood T cell repertoires in COVID-19 (dated by TCRdb to about 2020). The library was generated by the immunoSEQ multiplex PCR assay. Entries here come from immuneACCESS through TCRdb and include only in-frame sequences with V and J called. Some clones fail to appear in such tables; in the studies checked, an unresolved V gene covers under half of the shortfall, and the cause of the remainder is unknown. In all, the sample holds tens of thousands of clones, and 86% of those were seen once. The ten most abundant clones make up approximately 21% of the sample. The specimen was peripheral blood. The origin of the receptors is a woman of 80 years or more in a cohort sampled during active or convalescent COVID-19.

This clone was picked up a small number of times. The chain has TRBV21-1 and TRBJ1-4; the tabulated D call, TRBD1, remains unverified against the DNA. TRBV21-1 represents a pseudogene. This CDR3 has 14 residues. CDR3 residues: CASSTQGDGEKLFF. The CDR3 bases are TGTGCCAGCAGCACCCAGGGTGACGGTGAAAAACTGTTTTTT.

The chain is built from TRBV2 and TRBJ1-1, with unresolved D. The CDR3 spans 15 residues. V was clipped by 7 bases and J by 0 bases, with 15 bases between them. Germline CDR1 and CDR2: SNHLY and FYNNEI. CDR3 sequence (DNA): TGTGCCAGCAAAAGAGGAGAGGTATTGAACACTGAAGCTTTCTTT. Encoded protein: CASKRGEVLNTEAFF.

V gene TRBV29-1 combines with J gene TRBJ2-7; 15 nucleotides align to TRBD2. Germline CDR1 is SQVTM and CDR2 is ANQGSEA. With V trimmed by 4 bases and J by 2 bases, 9 bases remained unmatched. The CDR3 is made up of 17 amino acids. DNA for the CDR3: TGCAGCGTTGGTGGGGGGACTAGCGGGAGGCGAACCTACGAGCAGTACTTC. This translates into CSVGGGTSGRRTYEQYF.

V and J are TRBV19 and TRBJ2-7; 9 nucleotides match TRBD1. V dropped 3 bases and J dropped 0; count of bases not matched to a gene: 9. The CDR3 sequence is 17 residues long. Germline V CDR1 and CDR2: LNHDA, SQIVND (reference sequence). The CDR3 sequence: CASSISQGATFSYEQYF. In DNA, the CDR3 is TGTGCCAGTAGTATCTCACAGGGGGCCACTTTCTCCTACGAGCAGTACTTC.

The V and J genes are TRBV27 and TRBJ1-1; the match to TRBD1 covers 7 bases. With V trimmed by 4 bases and J by 0 bases, 2 bases remained unmatched. Germline values: CDR1 MNHEY, CDR2 SMNVEV (reference sequence). This CDR3 has 14 amino acids. The CDR3 loop is CASSSTGMNTEAFF. CDR3 DNA sequence: TGTGCCAGCAGTTCGACAGGGATGAACACTGAAGCTTTCTTT.

The chain uses TRBV7-6 and TRBJ1-5; TRBD1 might be the D (6 bases). CDR3 length equals 14 residues. The germline V gene encodes CDR1 SGHVS and CDR2 FNYEAQ. V was pared by 5 bases and J by 0 bases, with 8 bases between. CDR3 sequence: CASSARGSNQPQHF. Here the CDR3 DNA reads TGTGCCAGCAGCGCCAGGGGTAGCAATCAGCCCCAGCATTTT.

V gene TRBV4-1 combines with J gene TRBJ2-5, with 8 nucleotides matching TRBD1. Germline-derived CDR1 and CDR2 are MGHRA and YSYEKL. The V and J ends lost 4 bases and 5 bases, in that order; junction bases with no gene match: 3. The CDR3 runs 13 residues. CDR3 protein: CASSPRTGETQYF. The CDR3 bases are TGCGCCAGCAGCCCAAGGACAGGGGAGACCCAGTACTTC.

The V gene is TRBV11-2, the J gene TRBJ2-7; D remains ambiguous. V lost 1 base and J lost 5, with 15 bases in between. This CDR3 has 15 amino acids. Germline lookup yields CDR1 SGHAT and CDR2 FQNNGV. The DNA of the CDR3 is TGTGCCAGCAGCTTAGCTCTCCCTGCGGTAAACGAGCAGTACTTC. Amino acids: CASSLALPAVNEQYF.

The rearrangement links TRBV19 to TRBJ2-7; the match to TRBD1 covers 10 bases. The CDR3 sequence is 15 residues long. In germline, CDR1 is LNHDA, CDR2 SQIVND (reference sequence). J was trimmed by 2 bases and V by 4 bases; bases with no gene match: 5. This CDR3 is CASSTGTGVPYEQYF. CDR3 nucleotide sequence: TGTGCCAGTAGTACAGGGACAGGGGTCCCCTACGAGCAGTACTTC.

The CDR3 nucleotides read TGCGCCAGCAGCCAGCAAACAGTTAACACCGGGGAGCTGTTTTTT. Its translation is CASSQQTVNTGELFF. The chain is built from TRBV4-1 and TRBJ2-2; D gene ambiguous. Germline V CDR1 and CDR2: MGHRA, YSYEKL. V lost 3 bases and J 2 bases, leaving 10 bases between the germline ends. This CDR3 has 15 residues.

The V gene is TRBV29-1, the J gene TRBJ2-5; D remains unclear. The CDR3 is made up of 12 amino acids. Deletions cut 3 bases from V and 2 bases from J, with 7 bases between. In germline, CDR1 is SQVTM, CDR2 ANQGSEA. CDR3 coding DNA: TGCAGCGTTGATTACAGACAAGAGACCCAGTACTTC. Translation: CSVDYRQETQYF.

Only one count was recorded for this clone. The chain couples TRBV19 to TRBJ1-1; possible D gene TRBD1, 6 bases. The length of the CDR3 is 14 residues. With 5 bases removed from V and 2 bases from J, the gap between germline ends came to 12 bases. Germline V CDR1 and CDR2: LNHDA, SQIVND (reference sequence). The CDR3 DNA follows: TGTGCCAGTAGTGGGCAGGGGCACAACACTGAAGCTTTCTTT. Amino acid sequence: CASSGQGHNTEAFF. Variable domain in full (rest from reference TRBV19 and TRBJ1-1): DGGITQSPKYLFRKEGQNVTLSCEQNLNHDAMYWYRQDPGQGLRLIYYSQIVNDFQKGDIAEGYSVSREKKESFPLTVTSAQKNPTAFYLCASSGQGHNTEAFFGQGTRLTVV.

The genes are TRBV27 and TRBJ2-3, with D unclear. The V end was cut by 10 bases, the J end by 2 bases, with 13 bases between. CDR1 MNHEY and CDR2 SMNVEV come from the germline V gene (reference sequence). The CDR3 sequence is 13 residues long. The CDR3 reads CATRQLLTDTQYF. The CDR3 nucleotides read TGTGCCACCCGACAATTACTCACAGATACGCAGTATTTT.

The chain uses TRBV9 and TRBJ2-2; the D gene is possibly TRBD1 (6 bases). V lost 0 bases and J lost 0, with 12 bases in between. Germline V gene sequence: CDR1 SGDLS, CDR2 YYNGEE. This CDR3 has 17 amino acids. CDR3 sequence reads: CASSVAGHPTNTGELFF. For the CDR3, the DNA is TGTGCCAGCAGCGTAGCGGGACACCCAACGAACACCGGGGAGCTGTTTTTT.

This clone was found once. This chain connects TRBV29-1 to TRBJ1-1; D may be TRBD1 (6 bases). The V end was cut by 4 bases, the J end by 6 bases, with 15 bases between. The CDR3 consists of 13 residues. In germline, CDR1 is SQVTM, CDR2 ANQGSEA. CDR3: CSVGGGTRAEAFF. The CDR3 DNA reads as TGCAGCGTTGGCGGGGGGACACGGGCTGAAGCTTTCTTT.

J is TRBJ2-1 and V is TRBV11-1; the match to TRBD2 covers 9 bases. The CDR3 runs 14 residues. The trim removed 9 bases at V and 6 bases at J, leaving 9 bases unmatched. Looked up from germline, CDR1 is SGHAT and CDR2 is FQDESV (reference sequence). The chain's CDR3 is CASLPGLASNEQFF. In DNA, the CDR3 is TGTGCCAGTCTACCGGGACTAGCTAGCAATGAGCAGTTCTTC.

The V gene is TRBV11-3, the J gene TRBJ1-2; weak D call: TRBD1 (5 bases). The germline V gene has CDR1 SGHNT and CDR2 YENEEA. The V end lost 1 base, the J end lost 0 bases, and 12 bases lay between the germline ends. The CDR3 is 16 amino acids. CDR3 bases: TGTGCCAGCAGCTTAGGAGGTGTGGGGCCTAACTATGGCTACACCTTC. It translates to CASSLGGVGPNYGYTF.

The sample holds a few counts of this clone. V usage is TRBV5-1 and J usage is TRBJ2-2, with D perhaps TRBD2 (6 bases). V dropped 6 bases and J dropped 6 bases, with 15 bases sitting between them. This CDR3 contains 14 residues. CDR1 SGHRS and CDR2 YFSETQ come from the germline V gene. The CDR3 here is CASMEGMVAGELFF. The CDR3 nucleotides read TGCGCCAGCATGGAGGGAATGGTCGCCGGGGAGCTGTTTTTT.

The genes are TRBV5-5 and TRBJ2-5, with 7 bases matching TRBD2. Trimming at V came to 5 bases and at J to 2 bases, leaving 6 bases not matched to a gene. This CDR3 has 14 amino acids. Germline assignment: CDR1 SGHKS and CDR2 YYEKEE (reference sequence). CDR3 DNA sequence: TGTGCCAGCAGAGACGGACTAGTGCAAGAGACCCAGTACTTC. Translating it yields CASRDGLVQETQYF.

The DNA for the CDR3 is TGTGCCAGCGAGAGACAGGGAATAGATACGCAGTATTTT. Residues: CASERQGIDTQYF. The V gene is TRBV6-5, the J gene TRBJ2-3, with TRBD1 matching 7 bases. The J segment lost 5 bases and the V segment lost 8 bases, leaving 7 bases of the junction unmatched. CDR1 MNHEY and CDR2 SVGAGI come from the germline V gene. The CDR3 consists of 13 residues.

The count of this clone is one. This chain uses TRBV2 with TRBJ1-2, with 8 bases aligning to TRBD1. Trimming cost V 4 bases and J 8 bases; bases outside gene matches: 3. The CDR3 is 12 amino acids. Germline V gene data show CDR1 as SNHLY and CDR2 as FYNNEI. The CDR3 DNA reads as TGTGCCAGCAGTGGGACAGGGAGAGGCTACACCTTC. This translates into CASSGTGRGYTF.

The chain employs TRBV5-8 and TRBJ1-5; unclear D gene. The CDR3 loop spans 15 amino acids. Germline-derived CDR1 and CDR2 are SGHTS and YDEGEE. Trimming left V 3 bases short and J 1 base short, with 11 bases between. Written as DNA, the CDR3 is TGTGCCAGCAGCTGGACCACGGGGAGCAATCAGCCCCAGCATTTT. Residues: CASSWTTGSNQPQHF. Using reference TRBV5-8 and TRBJ1-5 for the parts outside the CDR3, the full variable domain is EAGVTQSPTHLIKTRGQQATLRCSPISGHTSVYWYQQALGLGLQFLLWYDEGEERNRGNFPPRFSGRQFPNYSSELNVNALELEDSALYLCASSWTTGSNQPQHFGDGTRLSIL.

This chain links TRBV28 with TRBJ2-3, with 10 bases lining up with TRBD2. The V and J ends lost 6 bases and 1 base, in that order; junction bases with no gene match: 4. The germline V gene encodes CDR1 MDHEN and CDR2 SYDVKM. The CDR3 loop spans 15 amino acids. CDR3 bases: TGTGCCAGCAGGCCCAGCGGGAGGGGCACAGATACGCAGTATTTT. Protein: CASRPSGRGTDTQYF.

The V and J genes are TRBV9 and TRBJ2-1, with 7 bases identical to TRBD2. The CDR3 contains 14 residues. The trim removed 4 bases at V and 4 bases at J, leaving 5 bases unmatched. Germline V gene data show CDR1 as SGDLS and CDR2 as YYNGEE. The DNA of the CDR3 is TGTGCCAGCAGCTTTCCTAGCGGATACAATGAGCAGTTCTTC. Translation gives CASSFPSGYNEQFF. The full variable domain, completed using reference TRBV9 and TRBJ2-1, is DSGVTQTPKHLITATGQRVTLRCSPRSGDLSVYWYQQSLDQGLQFLIQYYNGEERAKGNILERFSAQQFPDLHSELNLSSLELGDSALYFCASSFPSGYNEQFFGPGTRLTVL.

The CDR3 DNA sequence: TGTGCCAGCTCACTCCAGGGCTCTGGAAACACCATATATTTT. The encoded protein is CASSLQGSGNTIYF. This chain connects TRBV27 to TRBJ1-3; weak D call: TRBD1 (5 bases). V was clipped by 8 bases and J by 0 bases, with 11 bases between them. Looked up from germline, CDR1 is MNHEY and CDR2 is SMNVEV (reference sequence). The CDR3 has 14 residues.

This clone was seen only once. This rearrangement joins TRBV5-1 to TRBJ1-2; TRBD1 might be the D (5 bases). Germline CDR1 reads SGHRS; CDR2 reads YFSETQ. The CDR3 is 12 residues long. The V end was cut by 4 bases, the J end by 7 bases, with 11 bases between. This CDR3 is CASSTDGAGYTF. For the CDR3, the DNA is TGCGCCAGCAGCACCGATGGGGCTGGCTACACCTTC.

The rearrangement links TRBV10-1 to TRBJ1-5, with 7 nucleotides matching TRBD1. Germline V gene lookup returns CDR1 WNHNN and CDR2 SYGVQD (reference sequence). The J segment lost 2 bases and the V segment lost 0 bases, leaving 4 bases of the junction unmatched. The CDR3 loop spans 16 amino acids. The CDR3 sequence is CASSESKGAGNQPQHF. The CDR3 DNA is TGCGCCAGCAGTGAGTCAAAGGGGGCTGGCAATCAGCCCCAGCATTTT.